The 15 T cell receptor beta chains below all came from one sample that was sequenced in a study of control samples from healthy donors and cancer patients. Sequencing used immunoSEQ multiplex PCR; TCRdb keeps in-frame clones, though not all of them. Here the sample spans around 170,000 clones, 70% to 90% being singletons. Sequencing was done on a sample of blood. Receptors originate from a woman in her thirties in good health.

The V call is TRBV15, the J call TRBJ2-7, with D perhaps being TRBD1 or TRBD2 (6 bases each). The CDR3 is 14 residues long. CDR1 is LNHNV and CDR2 is YYDKDF in the germline V gene (reference sequence). Between the trimmed V and J ends, which lost 1 base and 7 bases, there was a span of 14 bases. DNA of the CDR3: TGTGCCACCAGCAGAGTAGGGGGGATCGGGGAGCAGTACGTC. Protein product: CATSRVGGIGEQYV.

CDR3 coding DNA: TGTGCCACCAGTGATGGGACGGTCTATGGCTACACCTTC. Amino acid sequence: CATSDGTVYGYTF. The V and J genes are TRBV24-1 and TRBJ1-2; weak D call: TRBD1 (5 bases). Germline loops: CDR1 KGHDR, CDR2 SFDVKD. Trimming stripped 3 bases from V and 4 bases from J, with 8 bases between. This CDR3 has 13 residues.

The chain joins TRBV3-1 (or the pseudogene TRBV3-2) to TRBJ2-3; a weak D match, TRBD2 (5 bases). The CDR3 consists of 16 residues. The germline V gene has CDR1 LGHDT and CDR2 YNNKEL (reference sequence). V lost 1 base and J lost 0, with 11 bases in between. CDR3 coding DNA: TGTGCCAGCAGCCAAGCCCCGCGGGCGAGCACAGATACGCAGTATTTT. It specifies CASSQAPRASTDTQYF.

The V and J genes are TRBV19 and TRBJ1-1, with a possible D match to TRBD1 (5 bases). Trimming shortened V by 5 bases and J by 4 bases, and 17 bases separated the two germline ends. CDR3 length: 15 residues. Per germline, CDR1 LNHDA and CDR2 SQIVND (reference sequence). CDR3: CASSSLRGLGTEAFF. The CDR3 nucleotides read TGTGCCAGTAGTTCCCTCCGGGGCCTTGGCACTGAAGCTTTCTTT.

The V call is TRBV29-1, the J call TRBJ2-3; 7 positions match TRBD2. The CDR3 spans 17 residues. Germline CDR1 reads SQVTM; CDR2 reads ANQGSEA. Trimming took 1 base from V and 0 from J; bases not matched to a gene: 10. The CDR3 loop reads CSVEVPFRAGSTDTQYF. CDR3 DNA sequence: TGCAGCGTTGAAGTCCCCTTTCGAGCGGGAAGCACAGATACGCAGTATTTT.

CDR3 sequence reads: CAWSVPLGLVTEAFF. The DNA of the CDR3 is TGTGCCTGGAGTGTACCCCTGGGGTTGGTCACTGAAGCTTTCTTT. The rearrangement joins TRBV30 to TRBJ1-1; D uncertain. V lost 0 bases, J lost 4 bases, and 15 bases lay in between. CDR1 GTSNPN and CDR2 SVGIG come from the germline V gene (reference sequence). The CDR3 runs 15 residues. The variable domain in full, with the rest retrieved from reference TRBV30 and TRBJ1-1, is SQTIHQWPATLVQPVGSPLSLECTVEGTSNPNLYWYRQAAGRGLQLLFYSVGIGQISSEVPQNLSASRPQDRQFILSSKKLLLSDSGFYLCAWSVPLGLVTEAFFGQGTRLTVV.

The chain uses TRBV7-9 and TRBJ2-7, with D perhaps matching TRBD1 (5 bases). Trimming removed 3 bases from V and 5 bases from J, with 17 bases in between. Germline V gene data show CDR1 as SEHNR and CDR2 as FQNEAQ (reference sequence). CDR3 length: 15 residues. In DNA, the CDR3 is TGTGCCAGCAGCTTTATCGTTTTGAAAGGGGACGAGCAGTACGTC. This encodes CASSFIVLKGDEQYV.

The table lists this clone with a count of one. The chain carries TRBV9 and TRBJ2-1; D uncertain. The CDR3 consists of 15 residues. The germline V gene has CDR1 SGDLS and CDR2 YYNGEE. With 3 bases removed from V and 0 bases from J, the gap between germline ends came to 10 bases. This CDR3 reads CASSADFRSYNEQFF. The CDR3 DNA reads as TGTGCCAGCAGCGCCGACTTCCGCTCCTACAATGAGCAGTTCTTC.

This chain uses TRBV12-5 with TRBJ1-2; no definite D call. Trimming left V 4 bases short and J 5 bases short, with 11 bases between. From germline, CDR1 is LGHNT and CDR2 FRNRAP. CDR3 length: 13 residues. The DNA of the CDR3 is TGTGCTAGTGGTTGGTCTGGTTCGTATGGCTACACCTTC. It encodes CASGWSGSYGYTF.

The chain has TRBV19 and TRBJ1-5; no reliable D call. Looked up from germline, CDR1 is LNHDA and CDR2 is SQIVND (reference sequence). The CDR3 loop spans 16 amino acids. Trimming shortened V by 4 bases and J by 2 bases, and 15 bases separated the two germline ends. The CDR3 DNA is TGTGCCAGTAGTACCCCGGACTTATGGGGCAATCAGCCCCAGCATTTT. Protein sequence: CASSTPDLWGNQPQHF.

The CDR3 protein is CASSLEQDGYTF. The CDR3 DNA follows: TGTGCCAGCAGCTTGGAACAGGACGGCTACACCTTC. The chain uses TRBV5-6 and TRBJ1-2, with TRBD1 as a possible D gene (5 bases). V was shortened by 0 bases and J by 8 bases, with 8 bases between the two germline ends. CDR3 length equals 12 residues. Germline V gene sequence: CDR1 SGHDT, CDR2 YYEEEE.

V gene TRBV30 combines with J gene TRBJ1-6; D is unresolved. This CDR3 has 15 amino acids. V lost 5 bases and J 0 bases, leaving 11 bases between the germline ends. Germline V gene data show CDR1 as GTSNPN and CDR2 as SVGIG (reference sequence). CDR3 region: CAWDGRSSYNSPLHF. The CDR3 bases are TGTGCCTGGGACGGACGGAGCTCCTATAATTCACCCCTCCACTTT.

This clone was found once. J is TRBJ1-5 and V is TRBV23-1, with 11 bases fitting TRBD1. TRBV23-1 is an ORF, and what it does is uncertain. V dropped 4 bases and J dropped 0; count of bases not matched to a gene: 17. The CDR3 consists of 21 residues. The CDR3 is CASSLALPRTGGYSSNQPQHF. As DNA, the CDR3 is TGCGCCAGCAGTCTTGCGCTCCCGAGGACAGGGGGCTACTCTAGCAATCAGCCCCAGCATTTT.

V usage is TRBV6-6 and J usage is TRBJ1-6; D unresolved. CDR1 and CDR2 from the germline V gene are MNHNY and SVGAGI (reference sequence). The V and J ends lost 2 bases and 10 bases respectively, with 12 bases between them. This CDR3 has 14 residues. This CDR3 is CASSYAGGDSPLHF. The CDR3 nucleotides are TGTGCCAGCAGTTACGCGGGCGGAGACTCACCCCTCCACTTT.

The chain joins TRBV6-4 to TRBJ2-3, with 7 bases that match TRBD2. Per germline, CDR1 MRHNA and CDR2 SNTAGT. The CDR3 covers 15 residues. J gave up 3 bases and V 2 bases, and 5 bases lay outside the gene matches. CDR3 sequence (DNA): TGTGCCAGCAGTGACGCGGGGGAGTGGACAGATACGCAGTATTTT. This gives the protein CASSDAGEWTDTQYF.